Presented here are 31 T cell receptor beta chains from one specimen sequenced in a study of blood T cell repertoires in COVID-19. Assay used: immunoSEQ multiplex PCR; TCRdb lists only in-frame clones, some missing. The data hold 40,000 to 65,000 clones, with about nine tenths observed a single time. Material: peripheral blood. Receptors originate from a man at least 80 years old with acute or convalescent COVID-19.

The sample holds a few counts of this clone. The gene calls are TRBV11-2 and TRBJ2-7; 9 nucleotides match TRBD2. The CDR3 runs to 15 residues. J lost 0 bases, V lost 4 bases, and 4 bases had no gene match. Germline loops: CDR1 SGHAT, CDR2 FQNNGV. CDR3 sequence reads: CASSSSGGSSYEQYF. The CDR3 bases are TGTGCCAGCAGCTCCAGCGGGGGGAGCTCCTACGAGCAGTACTTC.

This clone has just one count. This CDR3 is CASSGLPADTQYF. Here the CDR3 DNA reads TGTGCCAGCAGTGGACTCCCGGCAGATACGCAGTATTTT. The chain employs TRBV6-2 or TRBV6-3 and TRBJ2-3, with a possible D match to TRBD2 (5 bases). Germline V gene lookup returns CDR1 MNHEY and CDR2 SVGEGT. The V end was cut by 5 bases, the J end by 4 bases, with 10 bases between. CDR3 length: 13 amino acids.

The chain uses TRBV5-1 and TRBJ1-1; D is ambiguous. CDR1 and CDR2 from the germline V gene are SGHRS and YFSETQ. The CDR3 runs to 13 residues. V lost 5 bases and J lost 8, with 16 bases in between. CDR3 in amino acids: CASSYRGSTEAFF. The CDR3 DNA reads TGCGCCAGCAGTTATCGAGGCAGCACCGAAGCTTTCTTT.

The V and J genes are TRBV5-1 and TRBJ2-7; D not resolved. The CDR3 runs 14 residues. Between the trimmed V and J ends, which lost 4 bases and 4 bases, there was a span of 15 bases. Germline V lookup: CDR1 SGHRS, CDR2 YFSETQ. CDR3 region: CASSLVVAPYEQYF. The DNA for the CDR3 is TGCGCCAGCAGCCTAGTAGTAGCACCGTACGAGCAGTACTTC.

The chain combines TRBV6-5 with TRBJ1-2; 9 positions match TRBD1. CDR3 length equals 14 residues. With 4 bases clipped from V and 8 bases from J, the junction kept 8 bases outside the gene matches. CDR1 is MNHEY, CDR2 SVGAGI, per germline. CDR3 loop: CASSSGTGIWGYTF. The CDR3 DNA follows: TGTGCCAGCAGTTCCGGGACAGGGATTTGGGGCTACACCTTC.

This chain links TRBV14 with TRBJ1-4, with 9 bases fitting TRBD1. J was trimmed by 8 bases and V by 3 bases; bases with no gene match: 4. The CDR3 has 14 amino acids. Germline CDR1 is SGHDN and CDR2 is FVKESK. The CDR3 DNA reads as TGTGCCAGCAGCCAGGGTGGGACAGGGGAAAAACTGTTTTTT. This codes for CASSQGGTGEKLFF. Using reference TRBV14 and TRBJ1-4 for the parts outside the CDR3, the full variable domain is EAGVTQFPSHSVIEKGQTVTLRCDPISGHDNLYWYRRVMGKEIKFLLHFVKESKQDESGMPNNRFLAERTGGTYSTLKVQPAELEDSGVYFCASSQGGTGEKLFFGSGTQLSVL.

Concerning this clone: This same CDR3 is encoded by further DNA sequences in the sample. The V call is TRBV9, the J call TRBJ2-1; D is perhaps TRBD1 (6 bases). Between the trimmed V and J ends, which lost 0 bases and 1 base, there was a span of 8 bases. The CDR3 has 15 amino acids. CDR1 is SGDLS and CDR2 is YYNGEE in the germline V gene. CDR3 nucleotide sequence: TGTGCCAGCAGCGTAGGTACAGGGTCCTACAATGAGCAGTTCTTC. Protein product: CASSVGTGSYNEQFF.

This chain joins TRBV5-1 and TRBJ1-2; 7 bases are a match to TRBD1. In germline, CDR1 is SGHRS, CDR2 YFSETQ. V lost 2 bases, J lost 8 bases, and 12 bases stayed unmatched. CDR3 length equals 15 residues. For the CDR3, the DNA is TGCGCCAGCAGCTTCACCTACAGGGGAGTCGAAGGCTACACCTTC. Protein sequence: CASSFTYRGVEGYTF.

This chain uses TRBV12-3 or TRBV12-4 with TRBJ1-2; TRBD1 is a possible D gene (6 bases). The CDR3 has 13 residues. V lost 4 bases, J lost 2 bases, and 8 bases lay in between. The CDR3 sequence is CASSSQGNYGYTF. DNA for the CDR3: TGTGCCAGCAGTTCCCAGGGGAACTATGGCTACACCTTC.

This clone has a handful of counts. The CDR3 loop is CASSERGTSNSPLHF. The CDR3 coding sequence is TGTGCCAGCAGTGAACGAGGGACTTCTAATTCACCCCTCCACTTT. The V gene is TRBV2, the J gene TRBJ1-6; maybe TRBD1 (5 bases). In germline, CDR1 is SNHLY, CDR2 FYNNEI. CDR3 length: 15 amino acids. Between the trimmed V and J ends, which lost 2 bases and 6 bases, there was a span of 11 bases.

The CDR3 loop reads CASSIRGDAYEQYF. The CDR3 DNA sequence: TGTGCCAGTAGTATAAGGGGCGACGCCTACGAGCAGTACTTC. The genes are TRBV19 and TRBJ2-7; TRBD1 might be the D (5 bases). Germline CDR1 reads LNHDA; CDR2 reads SQIVND (reference sequence). V was pared by 2 bases and J by 2 bases, with 10 bases between. CDR3 length equals 14 residues.

The chain carries TRBV18 and TRBJ1-4; D not resolved. Trimming stripped 8 bases from V and 0 bases from J, with 19 bases between. The CDR3 loop spans 17 amino acids. Germline lookup yields CDR1 KGHSH and CDR2 LQKENI. CDR3 nucleotides: TGTGCCAGCACCTTCCCGCTCCACAGTGCAACTAATGAAAAACTGTTTTTT. Its translation: CASTFPLHSATNEKLFF.

J is TRBJ2-2 and V is TRBV5-6, with 10 bases matching TRBD1. Germline CDR1 and CDR2: SGHDT and YYEEEE. The V segment lost 3 bases and the J segment 4 bases; nucleotides outside the gene matches: 6. The CDR3 sequence is 16 residues long. CDR3 bases: TGTGCCAGCAGCTGGGGGACAGGGGATGGCACCGGGGAGCTGTTTTTT. It yields the protein CASSWGTGDGTGELFF.

The CDR3 coding sequence is TGTGCCAGCTCACCAGAGGACAGGGCTAACTATGGCTACACCTTC. It codes for CASSPEDRANYGYTF. The chain has TRBV18 and TRBJ1-2; 8 positions agree with TRBD1. After removal of 2 bases from V and 0 bases from J, the junction contained 2 bases not matched to a gene. The CDR3 is 15 residues long. Germline CDR1 KGHSH, CDR2 LQKENI.

This clone was counted a few times. The V call is TRBV30, the J call TRBJ1-1; D perhaps matches TRBD1 (5 bases). The CDR3 is made up of 12 amino acids. Germline loops: CDR1 GTSNPN, CDR2 SVGIG (reference sequence). CDR3 residues: CYMTASNTEAFF. The CDR3, as DNA: TGTTATATGACAGCCTCGAACACTGAAGCTTTCTTT.

The gene calls are TRBV30 and TRBJ1-5; no clear D. CDR3 length: 13 residues. CDR1 and CDR2 (germline): GTSNPN, SVGIG (reference sequence). V dropped 5 bases and J dropped 5 bases, with 13 bases sitting between them. The CDR3 bases are TGTGCCTGGGCGAGCGGAGGTTATCAGCCCCAGCATTTT. Its translation: CAWASGGYQPQHF.

The chain couples TRBV5-4 to TRBJ2-2; D uncertain. Germline CDR1 SGHNT, CDR2 YYREEE (reference sequence). V lost 0 bases and J lost 1, with 7 bases in between. CDR3 size: 15 residues. The CDR3 DNA reads TGTGCCAGCAGCTTGGGCGGTAAGAACACCGGGGAGCTGTTTTTT. Translating gives CASSLGGKNTGELFF.

V is TRBV11-2 and J is TRBJ2-7, with TRBD2 matching over 7 bases. This CDR3 contains 17 residues. Germline-derived CDR1 and CDR2 are SGHAT and FQNNGV. Germline trimming cut 5 bases from V and 2 bases from J; bases unmatched to any gene: 15. The CDR3 loop reads CASSPREGLAAAYEQYF. CDR3 in DNA: TGTGCCAGCAGCCCGAGGGAGGGGTTAGCGGCCGCCTACGAGCAGTACTTC.

This clone turned up a few times. One junction end does not reproduce the germline sequence, and a read error may be involved. V is TRBV6-1 and J is TRBJ1-3, with D perhaps matching TRBD1 (5 bases). Germline values: CDR1 MNHNS, CDR2 SASEGT. The CDR3 has 15 amino acids. The CDR3, as DNA: TGTGCCAGCAGTGATGTCCGACAGTCTGGTAACACCATATATTTT. As protein: CASSDVRQSGNTIYF.

This sequence joins TRBV19 and TRBJ2-1, with 8 bases that match TRBD1. Germline V gives CDR1 LNHDA, CDR2 SQIVND (reference sequence). The CDR3 is 15 amino acids. V dropped 9 bases and J dropped 7; count of bases not matched to a gene: 14. CDR3: CASKHPGGGKNEQFF. CDR3 nucleotide sequence: TGTGCCAGCAAGCACCCAGGGGGCGGTAAAAATGAGCAGTTCTTC.

This rearrangement joins TRBV19 to TRBJ2-7, with 7 bases fitting TRBD2. J gave up 4 bases and V 3 bases, and 6 bases lay outside the gene matches. This CDR3 region has 14 residues. Germline CDR1 and CDR2: LNHDA and SQIVND (reference sequence). For the CDR3, the DNA is TGTGCCAGTAGTATTGCGGGGGTGGAATACGAGCAGTACTTC. Translating gives CASSIAGVEYEQYF. Drawing the rest from reference TRBV19 and TRBJ2-7, the complete variable domain is DGGITQSPKYLFRKEGQNVTLSCEQNLNHDAMYWYRQDPGQGLRLIYYSQIVNDFQKGDIAEGYSVSREKKESFPLTVTSAQKNPTAFYLCASSIAGVEYEQYFGPGTRLTVT.

J is TRBJ1-4 and V is TRBV14; TRBD1 is a possible D gene (5 bases). The CDR3 consists of 15 residues. In germline, CDR1 is SGHDN, CDR2 FVKESK. The germline V and J ends were trimmed by 3 bases and 8 bases, with 16 bases remaining between them. CDR3 sequence (DNA): TGTGCCAGCAGCCATGGTGGGGCTGGTGGGGAAAAACTGTTTTTT. As protein: CASSHGGAGGEKLFF.

The chain has TRBV11-2 and TRBJ2-5, with 8 bases lining up with TRBD1. The junction had 7 bases not matched to a gene; V was cut back by 5 bases and J by 5 bases. The CDR3 consists of 14 residues. Germline CDR1 and CDR2: SGHAT and FQNNGV. Here the CDR3 DNA reads TGTGCCAGCAGCAACACAGGGGGTGGTGAGACCCAGTACTTC. Amino acids: CASSNTGGGETQYF.

The chain joins TRBV10-1 to TRBJ2-7; possibly TRBD2 for D (5 bases). Germline V CDR1 and CDR2: WNHNN, SYGVQD (reference sequence). This CDR3 has 14 residues. The germline V and J ends were trimmed by 5 bases and 2 bases, with 13 bases remaining between them. CDR3 bases: TGCGCCAGCAGTCCGGGAAGAGCGGCCTACGAGCAGTACTTC. The encoded protein is CASSPGRAAYEQYF.

This clone was seen a single time. The chain recombines TRBV6-5 with TRBJ1-2; D unclear. Trimming took off 7 bases at V and 2 bases at J, with 17 bases between the two ends. This CDR3 region has 15 residues. Germline V CDR1 and CDR2: MNHEY, SVGAGI. DNA for the CDR3: TGTGCCAGCAATTTCGGGGAGGCATCCAACTATGGCTACACCTTC. Residues: CASNFGEASNYGYTF.

The chain uses TRBV12-5 and TRBJ1-2; D gene unclear. Deletions cut 5 bases from V and 9 bases from J, with 10 bases between. The CDR3 extends over 11 amino acids. Germline CDR1 and CDR2: LGHNT and FRNRAP. Here the CDR3 DNA reads TGTGCTAGTGGTGTTCAATTCAGCTACACCTTC. This codes for CASGVQFSYTF.

The genes are TRBV6-5 and TRBJ2-5, with D perhaps TRBD1 (8 bases). This CDR3 comprises 14 residues. CDR1 MNHEY and CDR2 SVGAGI come from the germline V gene. V gave up 6 bases and J gave up 5 bases, with 16 bases separating them. Here the CDR3 reads CASRNRGGGETQYF. Here the CDR3 DNA reads TGTGCCAGCAGAAACAGGGGGGGAGGGGAGACCCAGTACTTC.

The chain recombines TRBV5-1 with TRBJ1-1; D is perhaps TRBD1 (5 bases). The CDR3 sequence is 16 residues long. Germline values: CDR1 SGHRS, CDR2 YFSETQ. V gave up 0 bases and J gave up 1 base, with 13 bases separating them. The CDR3 coding sequence is TGCGCCAGCAGCTTGGTCACTGGGGCCGCGAACACTGAAGCTTTCTTT. Translating it yields CASSLVTGAANTEAFF. Using reference TRBV5-1 and TRBJ1-1 for the parts outside the CDR3, the full variable domain is KAGVTQTPRYLIKTRGQQVTLSCSPISGHRSVSWYQQTPGQGLQFLFEYFSETQRNKGNFPGRFSGRQFSNSRSEMNVSTLELGDSALYLCASSLVTGAANTEAFFGQGTRLTVV.

This clone was detected once. The chain links TRBV9 to TRBJ1-1, with TRBD1 as a possible D gene (5 bases). The CDR3 sequence is 14 residues long. Trimming cost V 0 bases and J 3 bases, with 9 bases left between them. The V gene's germline CDR1 is SGDLS and CDR2 YYNGEE. The CDR3 loop is CASSVAGADTEAFF. The CDR3 DNA is TGTGCCAGCAGCGTAGCTGGGGCAGACACTGAAGCTTTCTTT.

The V call is TRBV7-9, the J call TRBJ2-1; tentative D call: TRBD2 (6 bases). CDR3 length: 15 amino acids. The germline V gene encodes CDR1 SEHNR and CDR2 FQNEAQ (reference sequence). The ends were cut back, 5 bases at V and 4 bases at J, with 15 bases in the middle. The CDR3 sequence is CASSLAPAGYNEQFF. CDR3 nucleotides: TGTGCCAGCAGCCTCGCCCCGGCGGGGTACAATGAGCAGTTCTTC.

This clone was seen a single time. The chain links TRBV3-1 (or the pseudogene TRBV3-2) to TRBJ1-6; 7 nucleotides agree with TRBD1. The CDR3 length is 15 residues. Trimming cost V 1 base and J 9 bases; bases outside gene matches: 6. Germline V gives CDR1 LGHDT, CDR2 YNNKEL (reference sequence). CDR3 sequence reads: CASSQVQGKTSPLHF. CDR3 DNA sequence: TGTGCCAGCAGCCAAGTACAGGGGAAGACTTCACCCCTCCACTTT.